This TCR beta chain stems from a study of monozygotic twins with inflammatory bowel disease. TCRdb reprocessed the 5' RACE reads; each CDR3 protein has one entry and no DNA is given. The sample table includes 150,000 to 200,000 distinct CDR3 sequences. Blood samples measuring 2 to 2.5 ml were taken per donor. The template was total RNA from whole blood, with no T cell sorting. The germline V gene encodes CDR1 MNHEY and CDR2 SVGEGT. The CDR3 totals 11 residues. General study results and limits: Varying immunosuppressive regimens may have increased patient repertoire variability.

With respect to this clonotype: Its matching antigen is unknown.

V is TRBV6-2 or TRBV6-3 and J is TRBJ2-1. The clonotype was recovered from a human donor with ulcerative colitis or Crohn's disease, or a healthy co-twin of an affected twin (not recorded which). Sample: blood. The chain's CDR3 is CASSPQREQFF.